The present TCR beta chain was sequenced within a study of identical twins. Study-level points and caveats: The more abundant beta clonotypes in cord blood had fewer insertions, and memory repertoires did not show this.

With 4 bases removed from V and 2 bases from J, the gap between germline ends came to 9 bases. This CDR3 is built from 13 residues. The germline V gene encodes CDR1 DFQATT and CDR2 SNEGSKA (reference sequence). This clonotype appeared a few times. Antigen: not known. Each CDR3 protein gets one entry after TCRdb re-called the 5' RACE reads with MiXCR. The profile shows 1.5 million or so distinct CDR3 sequences, around 29% of them singletons. This chain joins TRBV20-1 and TRBJ1-5; unclear D gene. Sequencing input: cord blood. This clonotype was sampled from a newborn girl in good health. Written as DNA, the CDR3 is TGCAGTGCTAATCCGGTAGGCAATCAGCCCCAGCATTTT. It specifies CSANPVGNQPQHF.